Each of the 23 T cell receptor beta chains below was sequenced from the same sample in a study of cytomegalovirus exposure and HLA in healthy donors (dated by TCRdb to between 2016 and 2019). Library prep was done by the immunoSEQ multiplex PCR assay. For the multiplex PCR, a mixture combining 60 forward primers for TCR Vbeta segments and 13 reverse primers for TCR Jbeta segments was used. TCRdb carries this immuneACCESS record with in-frame sequences only. Its versions omit some clonotypes, under half of them owing to an unresolved V gene in the studies checked, with the rest unexplained. The table for this sample lists approximately 38,000 clones. About 8.9% of the sample is held by the ten biggest clonotypes. The sequenced material came from PBMCs. These receptors were taken from a man aged 35-49 years in good health and CMV-seropositive.

The chain recombines TRBV4-1 with TRBJ2-5; D is possibly TRBD2 (5 bases). Germline lookup yields CDR1 MGHRA and CDR2 YSYEKL. This CDR3 contains 18 residues. V was cut by 3 bases and J by 0 bases, with 20 bases left in between. The CDR3 loop reads CASSHAGGTVGYQETQYF. DNA of the CDR3: TGCGCCAGCAGCCATGCGGGCGGAACGGTGGGTTACCAAGAGACCCAGTACTTC.

The chain carries TRBV10-1 and TRBJ1-2; TRBD1 might be the D (6 bases). The V end was cut by 2 bases, the J end by 4 bases, with 8 bases between. Germline V gene data show CDR1 as WNHNN and CDR2 as SYGVQD (reference sequence). CDR3 size: 13 residues. As DNA, the CDR3 is TGCGCCAGCAGTGAGCAGGGGCCCTATGGCTACACCTTC. Its protein product is CASSEQGPYGYTF.

The chain joins TRBV7-2 to TRBJ2-7, with 8 nucleotides matching TRBD1. After removal of 4 bases from V and 5 bases from J, the junction contained 7 bases not matched to a gene. Germline V lookup: CDR1 SGHTA, CDR2 FQGNSA. The CDR3 length is 14 residues. The CDR3 spells CASSSGQGKDEQYF. The CDR3 nucleotides are TGTGCCAGCAGCTCCGGACAGGGAAAGGACGAGCAGTACTTC.

The chain joins TRBV7-6 to TRBJ2-7; unclear D gene. This CDR3 region has 10 residues. V was trimmed by 7 bases and J by 4 bases, leaving 5 bases between them. Looked up from germline, CDR1 is SGHVS and CDR2 is FNYEAQ. The CDR3, as DNA: TGTGCCAGCATCCAATACGAGCAGTACTTC. Translating gives CASIQYEQYF.

This rearrangement joins TRBV21-1 to TRBJ2-3; the table's D call, TRBD2, was not checked against the DNA. TRBV21-1 is annotated as a pseudogene. This CDR3 spans 12 amino acids. The CDR3 here is CAGGAAGDTQYF. The CDR3 region has the DNA TGTGCAGGAGGGGCAGCAGGAGATACGCAGTATTTT.

This chain connects TRBV5-1 to TRBJ1-1; the D gene is possibly TRBD1 (5 bases). The CDR3 totals 15 residues. V dropped 3 bases and J dropped 6 bases, with 18 bases sitting between them. Germline V gives CDR1 SGHRS, CDR2 YFSETQ. The DNA for the CDR3 is TGCGCCAGCAGCTGGGGAAGGGCAGGGAGGGCTGAAGCTTTCTTT. Protein sequence: CASSWGRAGRAEAFF.

The rearrangement links TRBV6-6 to TRBJ2-7; D is possibly TRBD2 (6 bases). Germline V gene data show CDR1 as MNHNY and CDR2 as SVGAGI (reference sequence). This CDR3 region has 15 residues. Deletions cut 4 bases from V and 4 bases from J, with 17 bases between. CDR3 region: CASSSLSGGSYEQYF. The CDR3 region has the DNA TGTGCCAGCAGTTCCCTTTCTGGGGGGTCTTACGAGCAGTACTTC.

This chain connects TRBV11-3 to TRBJ1-1; 9 bases agree with TRBD1. This CDR3 is 16 amino acids long. V dropped 0 bases and J dropped 4; count of bases not matched to a gene: 6. Per germline, CDR1 SGHNT and CDR2 YENEEA. DNA for the CDR3: TGTGCCAGCAGCTTAGACTGGGACAGGGCGGCCACTGAAGCTTTCTTT. It is translated as CASSLDWDRAATEAFF.

V is TRBV7-6 and J is TRBJ2-1, with 7 bases lining up with TRBD2. Germline V lookup: CDR1 SGHVS, CDR2 FNYEAQ. The CDR3 covers 17 residues. The ends lost 3 bases at V and 7 bases at J; junction bases unmatched: 15. CDR3 coding DNA: TGTGCCAGCAGCTTTCAAACGCTTGGCGGGAGTAGGAATGAGCAGTTCTTC. Protein product: CASSFQTLGGSRNEQFF.

The chain is built from TRBV30 and TRBJ1-1, with D possibly matching TRBD1 (5 bases). V was pared by 2 bases and J by 3 bases, with 10 bases between. The CDR3 loop spans 13 amino acids. Germline V gene data show CDR1 as GTSNPN and CDR2 as SVGIG (reference sequence). CDR3 DNA: TGTGCCTGGAGTTTGGGGCTGGACACTGAAGCTTTCTTT. Its protein is CAWSLGLDTEAFF.

This clone is classed as medium-sized by frequency. The V gene is TRBV6-4, the J gene TRBJ2-3, with 10 positions matching TRBD2. Trimming removed 2 bases from V and 4 bases from J; junction bases left unmatched: 3. The germline V gene has CDR1 MRHNA and CDR2 SNTAGT. This CDR3 region has 15 residues. The CDR3 is CASSDTAGGSDTQYF. CDR3 coding DNA: TGTGCCAGCAGTGACACAGCGGGAGGGTCAGATACGCAGTATTTT.

The chain carries TRBV29-1 and TRBJ1-1; no clear D gene. Germline V gives CDR1 SQVTM, CDR2 ANQGSEA. The CDR3 contains 13 residues. The V and J ends lost 0 bases and 5 bases respectively, with 10 bases between them. CDR3 nucleotides: TGCAGCGTTGAAGAGGTACCCGGGACTGAAGCTTTCTTT. Its translation: CSVEEVPGTEAFF.

The V gene is TRBV6-5, the J gene TRBJ1-6; D remains ambiguous. V lost 8 bases, J lost 9 bases, and 11 bases lay in between. The CDR3 runs to 12 residues. Looked up from germline, CDR1 is MNHEY and CDR2 is SVGAGI. In DNA form, the CDR3 reads TGTGCCAGCCGCCGGGGAAGTTCACCCCTCCACTTT. It yields the protein CASRRGSSPLHF.

The chain employs TRBV4-2 and TRBJ1-3, with a possible D match to TRBD1 (5 bases). The germline gives CDR1 LGHNA, CDR2 YNFKEQ. V was clipped by 1 base and J by 1 base, with 8 bases between them. CDR3 length: 15 residues. The CDR3 nucleotides are TGTGCCAGCAGCCAAGGGGGGGGTTCTGGAAACACCATATATTTT. Its protein is CASSQGGGSGNTIYF.

The chain couples TRBV7-2 to TRBJ2-7; 7 bases align to TRBD2. CDR1 and CDR2 (germline): SGHTA, FQGNSA. The CDR3 is made up of 14 amino acids. J gave up 6 bases and V 7 bases, and 12 bases lay outside the gene matches. The CDR3 is CASTWREGVGEQYF. CDR3 sequence (DNA): TGTGCCAGCACCTGGAGGGAGGGCGTGGGCGAGCAGTACTTC.

CDR3: CASSLGLAVYNEQFF. The CDR3 bases are TGTGCCAGCAGCTTAGGGCTAGCGGTCTACAATGAGCAGTTCTTC. The rearrangement links TRBV7-2 to TRBJ2-1, with 7 positions matching TRBD2. V lost 1 base, J lost 3 bases, and 3 bases stayed unmatched. The CDR3 has 15 amino acids. Germline assignment: CDR1 SGHTA and CDR2 FQGNSA.

The chain joins TRBV11-3 to TRBJ2-7, with TRBD2 identical over 11 bases. This CDR3 spans 15 amino acids. V dropped 6 bases and J dropped 1; count of bases not matched to a gene: 5. The germline V gene encodes CDR1 SGHNT and CDR2 YENEEA. CDR3 in amino acids: CASSLLAGGSYEQYF. In nucleotides, the CDR3 is TGTGCCAGCAGTCTTCTAGCGGGAGGATCCTACGAGCAGTACTTC.

The chain employs TRBV2 and TRBJ2-7; D unclear. The CDR3 has 12 residues. V was cut by 6 bases and J by 3 bases, with 9 bases left in between. The germline V gene encodes CDR1 SNHLY and CDR2 FYNNEI. The CDR3 coding sequence is TGTGCCAGCAGACGGAGTTACTACGAGCAGTACTTC. It codes for CASRRSYYEQYF.

This chain connects TRBV11-2 to TRBJ2-7, with D possibly matching TRBD2 (6 bases). CDR3 length: 16 amino acids. Germline values: CDR1 SGHAT, CDR2 FQNNGV. V lost 0 bases, J lost 5 bases, and 17 bases lay in between. The CDR3 DNA sequence: TGTGCCAGCAGCTTAGAAATGGACTCCTGGAGGGACGAGCAGTACTTC. Translation: CASSLEMDSWRDEQYF.

The chain combines TRBV7-2 with TRBJ2-7; possible D gene TRBD2, 5 bases. The CDR3 runs 15 residues. The V gene's germline CDR1 is SGHTA and CDR2 FQGNSA. V lost 1 base and J 0 bases, leaving 10 bases between the germline ends. The CDR3 region has the DNA TGTGCCAGCAGCTTAGGGTGGGAGCACTCCTACGAGCAGTACTTC. Translated, it gives CASSLGWEHSYEQYF.

The chain carries TRBV7-2 and TRBJ2-5; D possibly corresponds to TRBD1 (6 bases). Germline V lookup: CDR1 SGHTA, CDR2 FQGNSA. V was cut by 4 bases and J by 3 bases, with 24 bases left in between. The CDR3 extends over 18 amino acids. The CDR3 here is CASSSPPPGTQYEETQYF. The CDR3 nucleotides read TGTGCCAGCAGCTCTCCGCCCCCCGGGACACAGTATGAAGAGACCCAGTACTTC.

J is TRBJ1-2 and V is TRBV29-1; tentatively, D is TRBD1 (5 bases). Trimming removed 7 bases from V and 5 bases from J, with 17 bases in between. Looked up from germline, CDR1 is SQVTM and CDR2 is ANQGSEA. This CDR3 region has 13 residues. Written as DNA, the CDR3 is TGCAGCGGGGGCGGAACAGGCCTTTATGGCTACACCTTC. It is translated as CSGGGTGLYGYTF.

The gene calls are TRBV7-9 and TRBJ1-1; D is uncertain. The CDR3 runs 12 residues. Trimming left V 5 bases short and J 0 bases short, with 4 bases between. Looked up from germline, CDR1 is SEHNR and CDR2 is FQNEAQ (reference sequence). The chain's CDR3 is CASSRVNTEAFF. Written as DNA, the CDR3 is TGTGCCAGCAGCAGAGTGAACACTGAAGCTTTCTTT.